This T cell receptor beta chain stems from a study of blood T cell repertoires in COVID-19. Overall study context: Specimens from acute and convalescent COVID-19 originated in the United States, Italy and Spain.

CDR1 SEHNR and CDR2 FQNEAQ come from the germline V gene (reference sequence). The CDR3 is made up of 17 amino acids. Trimming cost V 0 bases and J 7 bases; bases outside gene matches: 12. Enrolment of Seattle patients took place during active infection, and they were followed longitudinally. Authors' data handling: Amplification with reference gene primers provided the estimates of nucleated cell counts. The repertoire was sequenced with immunoSEQ multiplex PCR; TCRdb's copy has only in-frame clones and lacks some. That table is the source of V, J and clone size, and D and trimming were worked out from the DNA. The top ten clones hold about 2.1% of a sample with about 73,000 clones, roughly 80% of them seen once.

Sequenced material: peripheral blood. This clonotype originated in a man in his 70s with COVID-19, enrolled during active disease. The genes are TRBV7-9 and TRBJ2-1; 7 bases align to TRBD2. The CDR3 bases are TGTGCCAGCAGCTTAGCCAGTGCAGGACTAGTAGTAAATGAGCAGTTCTTC. Its translation is CASSLASAGLVVNEQFF.